Presented here are 27 T cell receptor beta chains from one specimen sequenced in a study of cytomegalovirus exposure and HLA in healthy donors. PCR primers comprised 60 Vbeta and 13 Jbeta primers. The data were produced by immunoSEQ multiplex PCR, yet TCRdb's version contains in-frame clones alone and is incomplete. This table holds over 75,000 clones, approximately 85% found once. Sequencing used PBMCs. These receptors all come from a woman aged 18-35 years in good health and CMV-seropositive.

The chain carries TRBV2 and TRBJ1-2; D is uncertain. Looked up from germline, CDR1 is SNHLY and CDR2 is FYNNEI. V lost 6 bases, J lost 4 bases, and 15 bases lay in between. The CDR3 sequence is 14 residues long. CDR3 DNA sequence: TGTGCCAGCAGGCCCGGGAGTGGCAGCTATGGCTACACCTTC. It specifies CASRPGSGSYGYTF.

This sequence joins TRBV9 and TRBJ1-4; TRBD1 agrees at 7 bases. CDR3 length equals 15 residues. Germline-derived CDR1 and CDR2 are SGDLS and YYNGEE. The V gene end was trimmed by 0 bases and the J gene end by 1 base; junction bases not matched to a gene: 0. The CDR3 region has the DNA TGTGCCAGCAGCGTAGACAGGGGAACTAATGAAAAACTGTTTTTT. Amino acid sequence: CASSVDRGTNEKLFF.

The chain joins TRBV6-5 to TRBJ1-4, with 11 positions matching TRBD1. The CDR3 loop spans 14 amino acids. V gave up 5 bases and J gave up 6 bases; unmatched junction bases: 2. CDR1 and CDR2 (germline): MNHEY, SVGAGI. The CDR3 loop is CASSQDRGHEKLFF. The CDR3 DNA reads as TGTGCCAGCAGTCAGGACAGGGGGCATGAAAAACTGTTTTTT.

The rearrangement joins TRBV4-1 to TRBJ1-2; D remains unclear. With 7 bases removed from V and 4 bases from J, the gap between germline ends came to 19 bases. Germline V gene lookup returns CDR1 MGHRA and CDR2 YSYEKL. The CDR3 is 15 residues long. CDR3 region: CASTPTGVQVYGYTF. The CDR3 region has the DNA TGCGCCAGCACCCCAACCGGGGTGCAGGTCTATGGCTACACCTTC.

DNA for the CDR3: TGCGCCAGCAGCCGCGCTGACAGTCACTCTGGAAACACCATATATTTT. Amino acid sequence: CASSRADSHSGNTIYF. The chain couples TRBV4-1 to TRBJ1-3, with D possibly matching TRBD1 (5 bases). V was shortened by 4 bases and J by 0 bases, with 13 bases between the two germline ends. The CDR3 extends over 16 amino acids. Germline V gene sequence: CDR1 MGHRA, CDR2 YSYEKL.

In this sample, this clone turned up once. The rearrangement links TRBV4-1 to TRBJ2-7, with 7 bases lining up with TRBD2. This CDR3 comprises 15 residues. Germline values: CDR1 MGHRA, CDR2 YSYEKL. With 1 base clipped from V and 4 bases from J, the junction kept 7 bases outside the gene matches. CDR3 nucleotide sequence: TGCGCCAGCAGCCAAGCACTGGGGGGGGGATACGAGCAGTACTTC. This encodes CASSQALGGGYEQYF.

The chain combines TRBV6-1 with TRBJ2-7; D is unresolved. The CDR3 contains 13 residues. CDR1 MNHNS and CDR2 SASEGT come from the germline V gene. Between the trimmed V and J ends, which lost 4 bases and 2 bases, there was a span of 9 bases. The CDR3 here is CASSVTATYEQYF. The CDR3 nucleotides are TGTGCCAGCAGTGTTACAGCTACCTACGAGCAGTACTTC.

The chain is built from TRBV20-1 and TRBJ2-7; D is ambiguous. This CDR3 contains 11 residues. V was trimmed by 3 bases and J by 6 bases, leaving 9 bases between them. Per germline, CDR1 DFQATT and CDR2 SNEGSKA (reference sequence). This CDR3 is CSASIPPEQYF. CDR3 sequence (DNA): TGCAGTGCTAGTATCCCCCCCGAGCAGTACTTC.

V gene TRBV28 combines with J gene TRBJ2-7; no definite D call. This CDR3 is built from 15 residues. Germline V CDR1 and CDR2: MDHEN, SYDVKM. The V and J ends lost 1 base and 3 bases respectively, with 13 bases between them. The CDR3 sequence: CASSLSAGRLYEQYF. The DNA of the CDR3 is TGTGCCAGCAGTTTATCGGCAGGTCGTCTCTACGAGCAGTACTTC.

The chain's CDR3 is CASSLERGGYTF. CDR3 nucleotide sequence: TGCGCCAGCAGCTTGGAAAGGGGTGGCTACACCTTC. The rearrangement uses TRBV5-1 and TRBJ1-2; perhaps TRBD1 as D (5 bases). The CDR3 totals 12 residues. Trimming cost V 0 bases and J 7 bases, with 7 bases left between them. The germline V gene has CDR1 SGHRS and CDR2 YFSETQ.

The chain has TRBV6-4 and TRBJ2-2, with TRBD1 matching 8 bases. The CDR3 loop spans 17 amino acids. Germline V gives CDR1 MRHNA, CDR2 SNTAGT. V gave up 6 bases and J gave up 1 base; unmatched junction bases: 10. The CDR3: CASSASSGTGNTGELFF. For the CDR3, the DNA is TGTGCCAGCAGCGCCTCCTCCGGGACAGGGAACACCGGGGAGCTGTTTTTT.

In its sample, this clone was seen once. The chain carries TRBV5-1 and TRBJ1-2; D might be TRBD1 (6 bases). Germline V gene data show CDR1 as SGHRS and CDR2 as YFSETQ. Trimming stripped 1 base from V and 2 bases from J, with 15 bases between. This CDR3 is 16 amino acids long. CDR3 loop: CASSLSGVTGNYGYTF. The CDR3 DNA is TGCGCCAGCAGCTTGTCAGGGGTCACAGGAAACTATGGCTACACCTTC. The entire variable domain, with the rest obtained from reference TRBV5-1 and TRBJ1-2, is as follows: KAGVTQTPRYLIKTRGQQVTLSCSPISGHRSVSWYQQTPGQGLQFLFEYFSETQRNKGNFPGRFSGRQFSNSRSEMNVSTLELGDSALYLCASSLSGVTGNYGYTFGSGTRLTVV.

The chain uses TRBV19 and TRBJ1-5; the D gene is possibly TRBD1 (6 bases). V lost 0 bases, J lost 0 bases, and 6 bases lay in between. The CDR3 covers 15 residues. Germline V gene data show CDR1 as LNHDA and CDR2 as SQIVND (reference sequence). CDR3 DNA sequence: TGTGCCAGTAGTATAGACAGGGGTAGCAATCAGCCCCAGCATTTT. Translating gives CASSIDRGSNQPQHF.

This chain links TRBV5-4 with TRBJ2-7; weak D call: TRBD2 (6 bases). The CDR3 loop spans 15 amino acids. CDR1 and CDR2 from the germline V gene are SGHNT and YYREEE (reference sequence). V was trimmed by 5 bases and J by 3 bases, leaving 18 bases between them. CDR3 amino acids: CASRVWWEADYEQYF. The CDR3 nucleotides are TGTGCCAGCAGGGTGTGGTGGGAGGCGGACTACGAGCAGTACTTC.

This chain links TRBV14 with TRBJ1-1; possibly TRBD1 for D (6 bases). Germline assignment: CDR1 SGHDN and CDR2 FVKESK. The CDR3 consists of 15 residues. V was cut by 1 base and J by 4 bases, with 13 bases left in between. The CDR3 nucleotides read TGTGCCAGCAGCCAAGTCGCAGGGGCAGGCACTGAAGCTTTCTTT. Translated, it gives CASSQVAGAGTEAFF.

V is TRBV6-5 and J is TRBJ2-2; D possibly corresponds to TRBD1 (6 bases). From germline, CDR1 is MNHEY and CDR2 SVGAGI. Trimming shortened V by 2 bases and J by 4 bases, and 8 bases separated the two germline ends. The CDR3 has 14 amino acids. CDR3 region: CASSYDRPTGELFF. CDR3 nucleotides: TGTGCCAGCAGTTACGACAGGCCCACCGGGGAGCTGTTTTTT.

The chain combines TRBV10-1 with TRBJ2-1; the D gene is possibly TRBD1 (6 bases). CDR1 is WNHNN and CDR2 is SYGVQD in the germline V gene (reference sequence). The CDR3 totals 15 residues. Trimming took off 0 bases at V and 10 bases at J, with 16 bases between the two ends. CDR3 in DNA: TGCGCCAGCAGTGAGTCGAGGGGGACAAGCAAAGAGCAGTTCTTC. Translating it yields CASSESRGTSKEQFF.

This clone was observed a handful of times. The J gene is TRBJ1-3, the V gene TRBV6-1; a weak D match, TRBD1 (5 bases). Trimming left V 0 bases short and J 4 bases short, with 7 bases between. CDR1 is MNHNS and CDR2 is SASEGT in the germline V gene. The CDR3 contains 14 residues. CDR3 in DNA: TGTGCCAGCAGTGAAGCAGGGGCCGGAAACACCATATATTTT. The encoded protein is CASSEAGAGNTIYF.

This clone was detected only once. This chain links TRBV7-9 with TRBJ2-2, with TRBD1 matching over 10 bases. V lost 8 bases, J lost 3 bases, and 3 bases stayed unmatched. The CDR3 is 14 amino acids. The germline V gene encodes CDR1 SEHNR and CDR2 FQNEAQ (reference sequence). CDR3 sequence reads: CASAGTGDTGELFF. The CDR3 nucleotides are TGTGCCAGCGCCGGGACAGGGGACACCGGGGAGCTGTTTTTT.

Here the CDR3 reads CASSETGSSSGANVLTF. DNA for the CDR3: TGTGCCAGCAGTGAGACAGGTTCCAGCTCTGGGGCCAACGTCCTGACTTTC. The genes are TRBV25-1 and TRBJ2-6; D is perhaps TRBD1 (6 bases). The germline V gene encodes CDR1 MGHDK and CDR2 SYGVNS. The CDR3 covers 17 residues. V was pared by 3 bases and J by 0 bases, with 12 bases between.

The chain has TRBV25-1 and TRBJ1-1, with 8 bases identical to TRBD1. The CDR3 runs 12 residues. CDR1 is MGHDK and CDR2 is SYGVNS in the germline V gene. The CDR3 DNA follows: TGTTCTCGCCAGGGGGCAGACACTGAAGCTTTCTTT. It is translated as CSRQGADTEAFF.

CDR3 loop: CASSLFPAYEQYF. CDR3 DNA sequence: TGTGCCAGCAGCCTATTCCCCGCCTACGAGCAGTACTTC. The J gene is TRBJ2-7, the V gene TRBV7-2; D gene uncertain. The germline gives CDR1 SGHTA, CDR2 FQGNSA. Trimming left V 5 bases short and J 2 bases short, with 10 bases between. The CDR3 contains 13 residues.

The chain links TRBV30 to TRBJ2-2; D might be TRBD1 (5 bases). Deletions cut 1 base from V and 1 base from J, with 10 bases between. Germline V CDR1 and CDR2: GTSNPN, SVGIG (reference sequence). The CDR3 covers 15 residues. CDR3 DNA sequence: TGTGCCTGGAGTGCCGGACATCGGAACACCGGGGAGCTGTTTTTT. Translated, it gives CAWSAGHRNTGELFF.

The rearrangement links TRBV25-1 to TRBJ1-3, with D possibly being TRBD1 (6 bases). CDR1 is MGHDK, CDR2 SYGVNS, per germline. V shed 8 bases and J shed 3 bases, with 8 bases lying between them. The CDR3 is 12 residues long. The CDR3 here is CASGGLGNTIYF. Here the CDR3 DNA reads TGTGCCAGCGGGGGCCTTGGAAACACCATATATTTT.

A single count supports this clone. This chain connects TRBV2 to TRBJ1-5, with D possibly TRBD1 on 6 matching bases. CDR3 length equals 15 residues. V was trimmed by 0 bases and J by 2 bases, leaving 8 bases between them. Germline V gives CDR1 SNHLY, CDR2 FYNNEI. The CDR3: CASSEARQGNQPQHF. CDR3 DNA: TGTGCCAGCAGTGAAGCGAGACAGGGCAATCAGCCCCAGCATTTT.

This rearrangement joins TRBV18 to TRBJ2-5; tentatively, D is TRBD2 (5 bases). V lost 3 bases, J lost 5 bases, and 10 bases lay in between. This CDR3 is built from 13 residues. Germline-derived CDR1 and CDR2 are KGHSH and LQKENI. The CDR3 nucleotides read TGTGCCAGCTCACCGACTAATGGGGAGACCCAGTACTTC. It encodes CASSPTNGETQYF.

This chain connects TRBV7-2 to TRBJ2-7; D may be TRBD2 (5 bases). The CDR3 sequence is 13 residues long. The V gene lost 7 bases and the J gene lost 2 bases, with 12 bases spanning the gap. Germline V gene lookup returns CDR1 SGHTA and CDR2 FQGNSA. The CDR3 DNA is TGTGCCAGCACTTGGGAGCGGCCCTACGAGCAGTACTTC. This encodes CASTWERPYEQYF.